These T cell receptor beta chains were read from a single sample in a study of CD8 T cells in Susac syndrome. TCRdb reprocessed the immunoSEQ multiplex PCR reads with MiXCR, giving one entry per CDR3 protein. The sample holds approximately 160,000 distinct CDR3 sequences, approximately 90% seen once. Specimen: CD4+ T cells from PBMCs. The source is a human donor in good health. The CDR3 runs from the conserved cysteine through the conserved F or W. A D gene is named only where the DNA matches it firmly. Clone size is not always given. Where it is, it says once, few, many or a class for expanded clones.

TRBV7-8	once	TRBJ2-7	TRBD2	TGTGCCAGCAGCTTAAACCGACTAGCCCACGAGCAGTACTTC	CASSLNRLAHEQYF
TRBV5-6	NA	TRBJ2-5	NA	TGTGCCAGCAGGTGGGGGGGCGCGACCCAGTACTTC	CASRWGGATQYF
TRBV6-5	NA	TRBJ1-1	NA	TGTGCCAGCAGTTACGGGGATAGAGGGACTGAAGCTTTCTTT	CASSYGDRGTEAFF
TRBV12-3/TRBV12-4	NA	TRBJ1-2	NA	TGTGCCAGCAGTCGACTTCTTAATTATGGCTACACCTTC	CASSRLLNYGYTF
TRBV6-2/TRBV6-3	NA	TRBJ1-1	NA	TGTGCCAGCAGTTACCCGAAGGGGAGGAGCCCTGAAGCTTTCTTT	CASSYPKGRSPEAFF
TRBV3-1	NA	TRBJ1-2	TRBD1	TGTGCCAGCAGCCATCATCCCGGGACAGATAAATCTAACTATGGCTACACCTTC	CASSHHPGTDKSNYGYTF
TRBV19	NA	TRBJ2-2	NA	TGTGCCAGTAGCCCTAGGGGGCTAGCGGCCGGGGAGCTGTTTTTT	CASSPRGLAAGELFF
TRBV7-3	NA	TRBJ2-7	TRBD1	TGTGCCAGCAGCTTACAGGGGGCTGACTACGAGCAGTACTTC	CASSLQGADYEQYF
TRBV28	NA	TRBJ2-3	NA	TGTGCCAGCGGGGGAGGGGGCGAGCGCACAGATACGCAGTATTTT	CASGGGGERTDTQYF
TRBV2	NA	TRBJ2-2	TRBD1	TGTGCCAGCACCTCGGACAGGGGGCTTGGGGAGCTGTTTTTT	CASTSDRGLGELFF
TRBV18	NA	TRBJ1-5	TRBD1	TGTGCCAGCTCACCGGGACAGGGAAATAGCAATCAGCCCCAGCATTTT	CASSPGQGNSNQPQHF
TRBV12-3/TRBV12-4	NA	TRBJ1-2	NA	TGTGCCAGTACACCAGGGAACTATGGCTACACCTTC	CASTPGNYGYTF
TRBV7-2	NA	TRBJ2-1	NA	TGTGCCAGCAGCTTAGCCCACTGGGGGAATGAGCAGTTCTTC	CASSLAHWGNEQFF
TRBV20-1	NA	TRBJ1-2	TRBD1	TGCAGTGCTCTTCACAGGGGCGGTGAGGGCTACACCTTC	CSALHRGGEGYTF
TRBV6-1	NA	TRBJ2-1	NA	TGTGCCAGCAGGGGACAACCGAGCTCCTACAATGAGCAGTTCTTC	CASRGQPSSYNEQFF
TRBV19	NA	TRBJ2-5	NA	TGTGCCAGTTCCACAGGGATCCAAGAGACCCAGTACTTC	CASSTGIQETQYF
TRBV10-3	NA	TRBJ2-5	TRBD1	TGTGCCATCAGAGACAGGGGAGAGACCCAGTACTTC	CAIRDRGETQYF
TRBV10-3	once	TRBJ1-2	NA	TGTGCCATCAGTGAACAATCCGGCTACACCTTC	CAISEQSGYTF
TRBV19	NA	TRBJ2-1	NA	TGTGCCAGTAGATGGGGACCCGCGGGCTCCTACAATGAGCAGTTCTTC	CASRWGPAGSYNEQFF
TRBV7-9	few	TRBJ2-7	NA	TGTGCCAGCAGTCCCCGGGCCTCCTACGAGCAGTACTTC	CASSPRASYEQYF
TRBV12-3/TRBV12-4	NA	TRBJ1-2	TRBD1	TGTGCCAGCAGTTTGGATACCAGGGGGCTAGGTTCCTATGGCTACACCTTC	CASSLDTRGLGSYGYTF
TRBV19	NA	TRBJ2-1	TRBD1	TGTGCCAGTAGCCTAGGTACAGGGGGCCCCTCTTACAATGAGCAGTTCTTC	CASSLGTGGPSYNEQFF
TRBV7-2	NA	TRBJ1-6	TRBD1	TGTGCCAGCAGCTTAGGGACAGGTACAGCACCCCTCCACTTT	CASSLGTGTAPLHF
TRBV4-1	once	TRBJ2-7	TRBD2	TGCGCCAGCAGCCAACCGCTGATTCGAGCGGGAATGGACGAGCAGTACTTC	CASSQPLIRAGMDEQYF
TRBV5-1	NA	TRBJ2-5	NA	TGCGCCAGCAGCTTGGACAGGGCGTACCAAGAGACCCAGTACTTC	CASSLDRAYQETQYF
TRBV6-6	NA	TRBJ2-7	TRBD2	TGTGCCAGCAGTTACACCAGTGCGGGAGGTGGCTACGAGCAGTACTTC	CASSYTSAGGGYEQYF
TRBV24-1	NA	TRBJ1-5	TRBD1	TGTGCCACCAGTGATTCCGGACAGGCGACGATCTTGCCCCAGCATTTT	CATSDSGQATILPQHF
TRBV1	NA	TRBJ2-5	NA	TGCACCAGCAGCCAAGATGTCAGGCGGGGAGAGACCCAGTACTTC	CTSSQDVRRGETQYF
TRBV30	NA	TRBJ1-1	TRBD1	TGTGCCTTAAAGGGGGCCGTGAACATGAACACTGAAGCTTTCTTT	CALKGAVNMNTEAFF
TRBV28	NA	TRBJ2-3	TRBD2	TGTGCCAGCAGTCGACTAGCGGGAGGCGGGATTACAGATACGCAGTATTTT	CASSRLAGGGITDTQYF
TRBV23-1	NA	TRBJ2-7	TRBD2	TGCGCCAGCAGTCAATCTAGACTAGCGGGAGGGCATCCCTCCTACGAGCAGTACTTC	CASSQSRLAGGHPSYEQYF
TRBV29-1	NA	TRBJ1-1	TRBD1	TGCAGCGTTGGGGACAGGGGGCCCGGGGAAGCTTTCTTT	CSVGDRGPGEAFF
TRBV24-1	NA	TRBJ2-6	NA	TGTGCCACCAGTGACCCAACCCTGGGGGCCAACGTCCTGACTTTC	CATSDPTLGANVLTF
TRBV7-2	NA	TRBJ2-5	NA	TGTGCCAGCAGCTCGGCTAGACAAGAGACCCAGTACTTC	CASSSARQETQYF
TRBV10-3	NA	TRBJ2-3	NA	TGTGCCATCAGTGCAAGGGGCGGCACAGATACGCAGTATTTT	CAISARGGTDTQYF
TRBV5-6	NA	TRBJ2-7	NA	TGTGCCAGCAGCCCATTACAGGGATCGGCCTACGAGCAGTACTTC	CASSPLQGSAYEQYF
TRBV7-2	NA	TRBJ2-5	TRBD2	TGTGCCAGCAGCTTAGTGACTAGCGGGGGGTGGGAGACCCAGTACTTC	CASSLVTSGGWETQYF
TRBV28	NA	TRBJ1-2	NA	TGTGCCAGCGGCGCGGGGTACTATGGCTACACCTTC	CASGAGYYGYTF